A selection of T cell receptor beta chains follows, all from one sample in a study of cytomegalovirus exposure and HLA in healthy donors. Assay used: immunoSEQ multiplex PCR; TCRdb lists only in-frame clones, some missing. The table shows some 120,000 clones, with over 70% occurring only once. Sequenced material: PBMCs. The receptor set was obtained from a young man in good health and CMV-seropositive. Both conserved end residues are part of each CDR3. A D gene is named only where the DNA matches it firmly. Clone size is not always given. Where it is, it says once, few, many or a class for expanded clones.

once	-	TRBV11-2	TRBJ2-2	CASSFRGSTGELFF	TGTGCCAGCAGCTTCCGGGGGAGCACCGGGGAGCTGTTTTTT
once	-	TRBV18	TRBJ1-1	CASSPGWQENTEAFF	TGTGCCAGCTCACCGGGCTGGCAGGAAAACACTGAAGCTTTCTTT
-	-	TRBV13	TRBJ2-5	CASSSEGTGGTQYF	TGTGCCAGCAGCTCGGAAGGGACCGGGGGGACCCAGTACTTC
-	-	TRBV18	TRBJ2-1	CASSPWGDEQFF	TGTGCCAGCTCACCATGGGGAGATGAGCAGTTCTTC
-	TRBD2	TRBV4-3	TRBJ2-1	CASSQDRGVAGGDNEQFF	TGCGCCAGCAGCCAAGATCGCGGGGTAGCGGGAGGGGACAATGAGCAGTTCTTC
-	-	TRBV13	TRBJ1-1	CASRPPLSRDTEAFF	TGTGCCAGCCGGCCCCCGCTGAGCAGGGACACTGAAGCTTTCTTT
-	TRBD1	TRBV19	TRBJ1-2	CASRTEKTGHYGYTF	TGTGCCAGTAGAACCGAAAAGACAGGGCACTATGGCTACACCTTC
-	TRBD2	TRBV7-9	TRBJ2-2	CASSLSWRLAVNTGELFF	TGTGCCAGCAGCTTAAGCTGGCGACTAGCGGTGAACACCGGGGAGCTGTTTTTT
-	-	TRBV18	TRBJ1-5	CASSLQARDQPQHF	TGTGCCAGCTCACTTCAGGCTCGGGATCAACCCCAGCATTTT
once	-	TRBV5-4	TRBJ2-7	CASSLVGVRGREQYF	TGTGCCAGCAGCTTGGTCGGAGTCAGGGGTCGCGAGCAGTACTTC
-	TRBD2	TRBV5-1	TRBJ2-7	CASSLGAGGVYEQYF	TGCGCCAGCAGCTTGGGAGCGGGGGGGGTCTACGAGCAGTACTTC
once	-	TRBV27	TRBJ1-5	CASSRTPSTPVSNQPQHF	TGTGCCAGCAGCCGGACACCCTCAACACCAGTTAGCAATCAGCCCCAGCATTTT
-	-	TRBV6-5	TRBJ1-1	CASSYSRGNTEAFF	TGTGCCAGCAGTTACTCTAGGGGGAACACTGAAGCTTTCTTT
-	TRBD1	TRBV27	TRBJ2-7	CASSATGDREQYF	TGTGCCAGCAGTGCTACAGGGGATCGCGAGCAGTACTTC